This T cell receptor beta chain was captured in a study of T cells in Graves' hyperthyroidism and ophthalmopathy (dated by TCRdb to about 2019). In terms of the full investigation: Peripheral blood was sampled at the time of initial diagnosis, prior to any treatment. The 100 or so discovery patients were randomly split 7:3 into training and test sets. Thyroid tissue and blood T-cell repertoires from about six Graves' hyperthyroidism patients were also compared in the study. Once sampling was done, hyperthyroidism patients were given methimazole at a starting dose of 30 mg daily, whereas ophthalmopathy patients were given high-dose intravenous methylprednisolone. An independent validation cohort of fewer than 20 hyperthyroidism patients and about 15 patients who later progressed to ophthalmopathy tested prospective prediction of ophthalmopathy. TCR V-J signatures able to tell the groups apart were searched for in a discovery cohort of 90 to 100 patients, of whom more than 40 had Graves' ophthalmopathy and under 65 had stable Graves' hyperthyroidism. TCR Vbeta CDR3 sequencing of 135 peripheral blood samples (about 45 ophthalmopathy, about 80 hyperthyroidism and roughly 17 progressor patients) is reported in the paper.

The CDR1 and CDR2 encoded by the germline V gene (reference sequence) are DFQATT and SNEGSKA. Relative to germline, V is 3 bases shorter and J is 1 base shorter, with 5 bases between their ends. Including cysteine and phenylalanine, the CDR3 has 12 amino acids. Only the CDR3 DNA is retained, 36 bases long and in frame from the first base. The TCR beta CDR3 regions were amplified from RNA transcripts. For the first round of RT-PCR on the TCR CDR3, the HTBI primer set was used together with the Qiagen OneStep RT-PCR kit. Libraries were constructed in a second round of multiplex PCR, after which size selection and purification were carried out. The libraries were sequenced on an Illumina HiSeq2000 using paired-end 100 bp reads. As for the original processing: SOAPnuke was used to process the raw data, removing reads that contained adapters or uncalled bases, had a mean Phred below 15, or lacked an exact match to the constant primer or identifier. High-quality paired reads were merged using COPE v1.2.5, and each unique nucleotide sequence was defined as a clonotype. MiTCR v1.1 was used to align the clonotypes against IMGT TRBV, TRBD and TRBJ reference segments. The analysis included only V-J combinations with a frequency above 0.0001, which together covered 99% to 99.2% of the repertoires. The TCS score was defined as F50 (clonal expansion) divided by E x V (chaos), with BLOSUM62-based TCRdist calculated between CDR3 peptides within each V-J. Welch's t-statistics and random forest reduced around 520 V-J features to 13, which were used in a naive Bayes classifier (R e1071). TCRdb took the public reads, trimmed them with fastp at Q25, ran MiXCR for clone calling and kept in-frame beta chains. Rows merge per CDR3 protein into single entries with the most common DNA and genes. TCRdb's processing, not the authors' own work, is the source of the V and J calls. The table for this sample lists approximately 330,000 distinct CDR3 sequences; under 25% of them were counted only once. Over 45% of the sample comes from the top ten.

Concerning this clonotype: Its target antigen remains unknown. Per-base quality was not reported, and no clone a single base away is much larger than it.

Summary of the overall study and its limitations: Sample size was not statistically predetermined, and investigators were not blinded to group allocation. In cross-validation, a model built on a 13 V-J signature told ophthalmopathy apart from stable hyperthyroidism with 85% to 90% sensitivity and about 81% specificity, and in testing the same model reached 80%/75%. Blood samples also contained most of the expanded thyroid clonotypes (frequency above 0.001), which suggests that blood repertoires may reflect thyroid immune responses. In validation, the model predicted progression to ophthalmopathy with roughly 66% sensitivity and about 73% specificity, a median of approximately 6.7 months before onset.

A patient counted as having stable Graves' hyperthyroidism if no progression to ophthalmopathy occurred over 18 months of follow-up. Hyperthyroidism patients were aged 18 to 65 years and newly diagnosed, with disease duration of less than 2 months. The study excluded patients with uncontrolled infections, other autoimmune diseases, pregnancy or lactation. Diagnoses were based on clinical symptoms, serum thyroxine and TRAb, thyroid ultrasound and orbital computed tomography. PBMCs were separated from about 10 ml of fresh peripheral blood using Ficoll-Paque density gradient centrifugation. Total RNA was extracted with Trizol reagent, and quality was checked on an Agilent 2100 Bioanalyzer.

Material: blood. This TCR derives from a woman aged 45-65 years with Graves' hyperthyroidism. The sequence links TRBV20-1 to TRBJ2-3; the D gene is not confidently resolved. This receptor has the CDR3 CSARIRTDTQYF. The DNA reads TGCAGTGCTAGGATACGCACAGATACGCAGTATTTT.